The sequence of this TCR beta chain was determined in a study of tumor-infiltrating lymphocytes in localized non-small cell lung cancer. Sequenced by immunoSEQ multiplex PCR; TCRdb stores in-frame clones only, minus some. The sample yields some 8,000 clones, 70% to 85% seen once. Study results and caveats: TCR sequencing covered a subset of patients with enough tissue. Different pieces of the same tissue were used for each assay. Immunotypes IM1 and IM2 had similar TCR-derived T-cell fractions.

Deletions cut 2 bases from V and 2 bases from J, with 11 bases between. Germline CDR1 is SGHTA and CDR2 is FQGNSA. The CDR3 length is 15 residues. With regard to this clone: Its cognate antigen is unknown.

The source material was lung tumor tissue. This receptor was identified in a human donor with non-small cell lung cancer. The chain is built from TRBV7-2 and TRBJ2-3; no firm D call. The CDR3 DNA reads as TGTGCCAGCAGCTTAAACGGGCACCCCACAGATACGCAGTATTTT. This codes for CASSLNGHPTDTQYF.